One and the same sample provided the 29 T cell receptor beta chains below, sequenced in a study of shared clonotypes between healthy human individuals. Produced via immunoSEQ multiplex PCR; TCRdb's table is partial and in-frame only. Altogether more than 850,000 clones are present, 75% to 85% being singletons, with the ten largest covering approximately 0.5%. The sample consisted of memory CD4+ T cells from PBMCs. The sample's subset: CD45RA-negative fraction. These receptors originate from a man between 18 and 29 years old in good health. Some clones in this sample may be carry-over from other donors' samples.

The chain recombines TRBV28 with TRBJ2-1; 9 nucleotides agree with TRBD2. CDR3 length equals 15 residues. Looked up from germline, CDR1 is MDHEN and CDR2 is SYDVKM. The ends lost 5 bases at V and 9 bases at J; junction bases unmatched: 11. This CDR3 reads CASSLQVSGSGEQFF. CDR3 coding DNA: TGTGCCAGCAGTCTCCAGGTTAGCGGGAGTGGTGAGCAGTTCTTC.

The rearrangement joins TRBV4-3 to TRBJ1-3; 9 nucleotides match TRBD1. The CDR3 has 15 amino acids. Trimming took 3 bases from V and 3 from J; bases not matched to a gene: 3. From germline, CDR1 is LGHNA and CDR2 YSLEER. The CDR3 DNA is TGCGCCAGCAGCCATACAGGGGGCAATGGAAACACCATATATTTT. This codes for CASSHTGGNGNTIYF.

The chain uses TRBV5-1 and TRBJ1-2; 8 bases fit TRBD1. CDR3 length: 13 residues. V dropped 4 bases and J dropped 3; count of bases not matched to a gene: 2. Germline V gives CDR1 SGHRS, CDR2 YFSETQ. This CDR3 is CASSAQGDYGYTF. The CDR3 bases are TGCGCCAGCAGCGCACAGGGGGACTATGGCTACACCTTC. Looking up the rest from reference TRBV5-1 and TRBJ1-2 gives the full variable domain: KAGVTQTPRYLIKTRGQQVTLSCSPISGHRSVSWYQQTPGQGLQFLFEYFSETQRNKGNFPGRFSGRQFSNSRSEMNVSTLELGDSALYLCASSAQGDYGYTFGSGTRLTVV.

The rearrangement links TRBV29-1 to TRBJ2-7, with D maybe TRBD1 (6 bases). The CDR3 has 12 residues. Germline CDR1 is SQVTM and CDR2 is ANQGSEA. Trimming took off 6 bases at V and 0 bases at J, with 9 bases between the two ends. CDR3 sequence (DNA): TGCAGCGTAGAGGACAGCTCCTACGAGCAGTACTTC. It yields the protein CSVEDSSYEQYF.

The rearrangement uses TRBV5-1 and TRBJ1-1, with 8 positions matching TRBD1. This CDR3 is 16 amino acids long. Germline trimming cut 3 bases from V and 2 bases from J; bases unmatched to any gene: 9. Germline V gene lookup returns CDR1 SGHRS and CDR2 YFSETQ. CDR3: CASSSQGAQANTEAFF. Here the CDR3 DNA reads TGCGCCAGCAGCTCCCAGGGGGCCCAAGCCAACACTGAAGCTTTCTTT.

The rearrangement joins TRBV7-9 to TRBJ2-7; unclear D gene. The CDR3 is made up of 14 amino acids. Germline CDR1 and CDR2: SEHNR and FQNEAQ (reference sequence). Trimming took 4 bases from V and 2 from J, leaving 12 bases between them. CDR3 bases: TGTGCCAGCAGCTCATCCGGGTCGCCCTACGAGCAGTACTTC. Its protein is CASSSSGSPYEQYF.

This chain uses TRBV15 with TRBJ1-2, with D possibly being TRBD1 (6 bases). CDR1 and CDR2 from the germline V gene are LNHNV and YYDKDF (reference sequence). V shed 0 bases and J shed 12 bases, with 14 bases lying between them. CDR3 length equals 13 residues. DNA of the CDR3: TGTGCCACCAGCAGAGATTTTCCGGCAGGGGACACCTTC. Its protein is CATSRDFPAGDTF.

The chain has TRBV27 and TRBJ2-1, with D possibly matching TRBD2 (5 bases). The germline gives CDR1 MNHEY, CDR2 SMNVEV (reference sequence). The CDR3 is 15 amino acids. V was pared by 6 bases and J by 8 bases, with 20 bases between. CDR3: CASRPMRRAGDEQFF. In DNA, the CDR3 is TGTGCCAGCAGGCCAATGAGAAGGGCGGGCGATGAGCAGTTCTTC.

A remark on this clone: Distinct nucleotide sequences in the sample also encode this CDR3. The rearrangement joins TRBV6-5 to TRBJ2-7, with TRBD1 matching 9 bases. V lost 5 bases to trimming and J lost 3 bases; unmatched junction nucleotides: 2. The V gene's germline CDR1 is MNHEY and CDR2 SVGAGI. The CDR3 loop spans 13 amino acids. In DNA form, the CDR3 reads TGTGCCAGCAGTAGACAGGGGGTCTACGAGCAGTACTTC. Its translation is CASSRQGVYEQYF.

The rearrangement links TRBV5-1 to TRBJ2-5; D is ambiguous. V lost 1 base and J 5 bases, leaving 12 bases between the germline ends. This CDR3 has 14 amino acids. Germline CDR1 is SGHRS and CDR2 is YFSETQ. CDR3 DNA sequence: TGCGCCAGCAGCTTGTCGGGCGTAGGGGAGACCCAGTACTTC. This sequence encodes CASSLSGVGETQYF.

V and J are TRBV7-9 and TRBJ2-2; D could derive from TRBD1 or TRBD2 (6 bases each). The CDR3 has 15 residues. Germline V lookup: CDR1 SEHNR, CDR2 FQNEAQ (reference sequence). Trimming took 4 bases from V and 7 from J, leaving 16 bases between them. CDR3 nucleotides: TGTGCCAGCAGCTCGAGGGGGGAAATCCGCGGGGAGCTGTTTTTT. Translating gives CASSSRGEIRGELFF.

This sequence joins TRBV4-2 and TRBJ2-1, with a weak D call TRBD2 (5 bases). Germline assignment: CDR1 LGHNA and CDR2 YNFKEQ. Trimming stripped 4 bases from V and 5 bases from J, with 12 bases between. The CDR3 loop spans 14 amino acids. CDR3 sequence: CASSPRVRDNEQFF. The CDR3, as DNA: TGTGCCAGCAGCCCGCGGGTTCGAGACAATGAGCAGTTCTTC.

This chain links TRBV10-3 with TRBJ2-3, with a possible D match to TRBD2 (6 bases). This CDR3 is 15 amino acids long. Trimming stripped 0 bases from V and 7 bases from J, with 14 bases between. Germline V gene lookup returns CDR1 ENHRY and CDR2 SYGVKD. The CDR3, as DNA: TGTGCCATCAGTGAGTCCGGAGGGGCACCCAATACGCAGTATTTT. It specifies CAISESGGAPNTQYF.

The chain uses TRBV6-5 and TRBJ1-3, with D maybe TRBD1 (6 bases). CDR1 MNHEY and CDR2 SVGAGI come from the germline V gene. Trimming took off 0 bases at V and 2 bases at J, with 11 bases between the two ends. The CDR3 runs to 16 residues. The CDR3 reads CASSYSWGAPGNTIYF. The DNA of the CDR3 is TGTGCCAGCAGTTACTCGTGGGGGGCGCCTGGAAACACCATATATTTT.

This chain joins TRBV7-9 and TRBJ2-7; no reliable D call. Germline V gene lookup returns CDR1 SEHNR and CDR2 FQNEAQ (reference sequence). Between the trimmed V and J ends, which lost 1 base and 6 bases, there was a span of 7 bases. The CDR3 totals 12 residues. The CDR3 DNA sequence: TGTGCCAGCAGCTTAGACTGGTCCGAGCAGTACTTC. It translates to CASSLDWSEQYF.

The V and J genes are TRBV28 and TRBJ1-3, with unresolved D. The germline V gene has CDR1 MDHEN and CDR2 SYDVKM. The CDR3 runs 14 residues. V lost 6 bases and J 2 bases, leaving 11 bases between the germline ends. The CDR3 is CASSPPLTGNTIYF. The CDR3 coding sequence is TGTGCCAGCAGCCCTCCCCTCACTGGAAACACCATATATTTT.

CDR3 protein: CASSLGGGPARGEAFF. CDR3 nucleotide sequence: TGTGCCAGCAGCTTAGGTGGGGGGCCCGCAAGGGGTGAAGCTTTCTTT. The chain combines TRBV7-9 with TRBJ1-1, with D possibly being TRBD1 (6 bases). Germline loops: CDR1 SEHNR, CDR2 FQNEAQ (reference sequence). V was shortened by 1 base and J by 7 bases, with 19 bases between the two germline ends. The CDR3 loop spans 16 amino acids.

This clone was found a few times. The J gene is TRBJ1-1, the V gene TRBV29-1; D gene unclear. Trimming took off 6 bases at V and 6 bases at J, with 17 bases between the two ends. The CDR3 sequence is 13 residues long. The germline gives CDR1 SQVTM, CDR2 ANQGSEA. In DNA form, the CDR3 reads TGCAGCGTCCAAGGGCGTCTTGGGGCTGAAGCTTTCTTT. Residues: CSVQGRLGAEAFF.

The chain couples TRBV5-1 to TRBJ2-7; 8 nucleotides align to TRBD1. This CDR3 is 14 amino acids long. Germline values: CDR1 SGHRS, CDR2 YFSETQ. Germline trimming cut 5 bases from V and 3 bases from J; bases unmatched to any gene: 7. CDR3 loop: CASRQGGLNYEQYF. CDR3 nucleotides: TGCGCCAGCAGACAGGGGGGCCTAAACTACGAGCAGTACTTC.

This clone was observed once. This chain uses TRBV19 with TRBJ1-4; D is ambiguous. CDR1 LNHDA and CDR2 SQIVND come from the germline V gene (reference sequence). This CDR3 comprises 15 residues. Trimming shortened V by 6 bases and J by 0 bases, and 11 bases separated the two germline ends. Written as DNA, the CDR3 is TGTGCCAGTAGCCCTCCGCGGACAACTAATGAAAAACTGTTTTTT. Protein: CASSPPRTTNEKLFF.

Concerning this clone itself: A read error may produce the germline difference seen at one junction end. Other DNA sequences in the sample encode the same CDR3. The chain has TRBV5-1 and TRBJ1-2; D ambiguous. CDR1 and CDR2 (germline): SGHRS, YFSETQ. The length of the CDR3 is 13 residues. CDR3 sequence (DNA): TGCGCCAGCAGCTTACCCGGGGAAAATGGATACACCTTC. Protein: CASSLPGENGYTF.

In its sample, this clone was seen once. This chain links TRBV9 with TRBJ2-1, with TRBD1 matching 9 bases. Per germline, CDR1 SGDLS and CDR2 YYNGEE. The V gene end was trimmed by 2 bases and the J gene end by 4 bases; junction bases not matched to a gene: 7. This CDR3 is 16 amino acids long. CDR3 sequence: CASSVRGDRVYNEQFF. The CDR3, as DNA: TGTGCCAGCAGCGTCCGGGGGGACAGGGTTTACAATGAGCAGTTCTTC.

V is TRBV4-3 and J is TRBJ2-3, with D possibly TRBD1 on 6 matching bases. Germline V gene sequence: CDR1 LGHNA, CDR2 YSLEER. With 0 bases removed from V and 0 bases from J, the gap between germline ends came to 7 bases. The CDR3 runs 15 residues. CDR3 DNA sequence: TGCGCCAGCAGCCAAGAGGGGGCTAGCACAGATACGCAGTATTTT. Its protein is CASSQEGASTDTQYF.

The J gene is TRBJ1-3, the V gene TRBV2; the match to TRBD1 covers 9 bases. This CDR3 comprises 15 residues. J gave up 3 bases and V 3 bases, and 3 bases lay outside the gene matches. Germline CDR1 is SNHLY and CDR2 is FYNNEI. This CDR3 is CASSDGTGNGNTIYF. The CDR3 DNA reads TGTGCCAGCAGTGACGGGACAGGGAATGGAAACACCATATATTTT. The full variable domain, rest sourced from reference TRBV2 and TRBJ1-3, is EPEVTQTPSHQVTQMGQEVILRCVPISNHLYFYWYRQILGQKVEFLVSFYNNEISEKSEIFDDQFSVERPDGSNFTLKIRSTKLEDSAMYFCASSDGTGNGNTIYFGEGSWLTVV.

Points on this clone: The same CDR3 arises from other DNA sequences in this sample as well. The V gene is TRBV7-2, the J gene TRBJ2-3; no clear D. Germline CDR1 and CDR2: SGHTA and FQGNSA. There are 13 residues in the CDR3. V was clipped by 4 bases and J by 3 bases, with 8 bases between them. CDR3 protein: CASSYPGTDTQYF. CDR3 coding DNA: TGTGCCAGCAGCTACCCCGGGACAGATACGCAGTATTTT.

V gene TRBV28 combines with J gene TRBJ1-5; TRBD1 is a possible D gene (6 bases). The V end lost 6 bases, the J end lost 3 bases, and 18 bases lay between the germline ends. The CDR3 covers 16 residues. Looked up from germline, CDR1 is MDHEN and CDR2 is SYDVKM. The CDR3: CASRLPPDRDNQPQHF. For the CDR3, the DNA is TGTGCCAGCAGACTACCCCCGGACAGAGACAATCAGCCCCAGCATTTT.

This chain uses TRBV5-1 with TRBJ1-3, with 8 bases identical to TRBD1. Germline assignment: CDR1 SGHRS and CDR2 YFSETQ. V shed 5 bases and J 0 bases; nucleotides not matched to a gene: 7. This CDR3 has 16 residues. The CDR3 coding sequence is TGCGCCAGCAGGACCGGACAGGGATCCTCTGGAAACACCATATATTTT. Translating it yields CASRTGQGSSGNTIYF.

The V and J genes are TRBV2 and TRBJ2-7, with D unresolved. CDR3 length equals 11 residues. From germline, CDR1 is SNHLY and CDR2 FYNNEI. Trimming stripped 3 bases from V and 4 bases from J, with 4 bases between. The CDR3 DNA reads as TGTGCCAGCAGTGACAAGTACGAGCAGTACTTC. It specifies CASSDKYEQYF.

The chain is built from TRBV28 and TRBJ2-5; D not certain. Germline V gene sequence: CDR1 MDHEN, CDR2 SYDVKM. Trimming shortened V by 10 bases and J by 14 bases, and 29 bases separated the two germline ends. The CDR3 totals 14 residues. For the CDR3, the DNA is TGTGCCACCGGTCAACAGAAGAGACCCAGTAGGACCTACTTC. Protein: CATGQQKRPSRTYF.